This TCR beta chain came from a study of cytomegalovirus exposure and HLA in healthy donors. Overall study findings and caveats: CMV serostatus was the only immune exposure information that was available. A later examination showed that TCR association rates differed by HLA locus, with DRB1 most and HLA-C fewest.

As concerns this clone: No antigen is known for it.

It was with 60 Vbeta and 13 Jbeta primers that the PCR ran. Some clones are missing from TCRdb's copy, which holds only in-frame ones; the method was immunoSEQ multiplex PCR. The sample has some 170,000 clones, 77% seen once. The sequenced material came from PBMCs. The sequence derives from a woman under 40 in good health and CMV-seronegative.

Here the CDR3 reads CASSGKDRGEYGYTF. For the CDR3, the DNA is TGCGCCAGCAGCGGAAAGGACAGGGGAGAGTATGGCTACACCTTC. The rearrangement joins TRBV5-1 to TRBJ1-2, with 9 bases matching TRBD1. Germline CDR1 is SGHRS and CDR2 is YFSETQ. The CDR3 spans 15 residues. Trimming cost V 4 bases and J 5 bases; bases outside gene matches: 9.